This T cell receptor (beta chain) was retrieved from a study of T cells in pancreatic ductal adenocarcinoma. No neoadjuvant therapy was given to the selected pancreatic ductal adenocarcinoma patients before their surgery. The CDR3 runs 19 residues. The germline gives CDR1 GTSNPN, CDR2 SVGIG (reference sequence). V was trimmed by 5 bases and J by 0 bases, leaving 25 bases between them. Study conclusions and caveats: Comparisons of tumor and blood clonality may show falsely lower tumor diversity. Tumor samples had fewer productive templates and approximately 8.8-fold fewer unique clonotypes than blood.

As concerns this clone: Its antigen is as yet unknown.

The data were produced by immunoSEQ multiplex PCR, yet TCRdb's version contains in-frame clones alone and is incomplete. The sample records roughly 4,700 clones, approximately 79% being singletons. This TCR was recovered from a human donor with pancreatic ductal adenocarcinoma. The donor label of this sample is uncertain. The source material was pancreatic tumor tissue. This rearrangement joins TRBV30 to TRBJ2-2; D is possibly TRBD1 (6 bases). The CDR3 sequence: CAWDEATGRLPTNTGELFF. CDR3 sequence (DNA): TGTGCCTGGGACGAGGCCACAGGGCGGTTACCCACGAACACCGGGGAGCTGTTTTTT.